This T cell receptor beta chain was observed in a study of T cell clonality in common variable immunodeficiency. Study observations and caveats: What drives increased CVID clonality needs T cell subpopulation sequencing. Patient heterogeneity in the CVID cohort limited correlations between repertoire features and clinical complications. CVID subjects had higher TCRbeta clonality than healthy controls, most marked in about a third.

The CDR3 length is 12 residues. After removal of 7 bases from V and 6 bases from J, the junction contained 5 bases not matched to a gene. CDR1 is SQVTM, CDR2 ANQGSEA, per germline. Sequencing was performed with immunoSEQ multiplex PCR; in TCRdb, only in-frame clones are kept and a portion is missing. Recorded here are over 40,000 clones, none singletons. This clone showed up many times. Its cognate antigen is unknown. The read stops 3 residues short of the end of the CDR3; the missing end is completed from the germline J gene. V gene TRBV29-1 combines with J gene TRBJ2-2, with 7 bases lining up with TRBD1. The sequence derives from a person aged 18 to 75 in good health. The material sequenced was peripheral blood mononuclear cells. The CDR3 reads CSARQGPGELFF. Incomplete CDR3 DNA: TGCAGCGCGAGACAGGGACCCGGGGAG.